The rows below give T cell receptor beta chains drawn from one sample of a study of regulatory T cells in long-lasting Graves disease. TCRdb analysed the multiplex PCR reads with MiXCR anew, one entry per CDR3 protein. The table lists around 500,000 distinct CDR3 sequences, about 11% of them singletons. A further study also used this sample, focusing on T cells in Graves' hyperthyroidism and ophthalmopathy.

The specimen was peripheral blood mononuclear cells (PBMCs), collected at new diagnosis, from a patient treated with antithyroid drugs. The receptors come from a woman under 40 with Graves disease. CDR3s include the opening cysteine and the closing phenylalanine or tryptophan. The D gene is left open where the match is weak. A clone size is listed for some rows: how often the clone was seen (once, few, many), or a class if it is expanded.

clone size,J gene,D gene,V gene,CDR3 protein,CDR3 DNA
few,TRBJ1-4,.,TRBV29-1,CSVRGITNEKLFF,TGCAGCGTCAGAGGGATAACTAATGAAAAACTGTTTTTT
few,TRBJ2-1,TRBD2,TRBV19,CASSAGLAGKIYNEQFF,TGTGCCAGTAGTGCGGGACTAGCGGGGAAGATTTACAATGAGCAGTTCTTC
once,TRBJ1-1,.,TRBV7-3,CASSEQGGGEAFF,TGTGCCAGCAGCGAGCAGGGAGGAGGAGAAGCTTTCTTT
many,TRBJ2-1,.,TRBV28,CASSSGYEQFF,TGTGCCAGCAGTTCAGGCTATGAGCAGTTCTTC
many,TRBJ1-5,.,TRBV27,CASSPLGENNQPQHF,TGTGCCAGCAGTCCCCTAGGGGAGAACAATCAGCCCCAGCATTTT
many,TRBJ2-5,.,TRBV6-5,CASSYSSVAGGETQYF,TGTGCCAGCAGTTACTCGTCGGTAGCAGGAGGAGAGACCCAGTACTTC
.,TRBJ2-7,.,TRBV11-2,CASSSTYEQHF,TGTGCCAGCAGCTCGACCTACGAGCAGCACTTC
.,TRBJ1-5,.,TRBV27,CASSLIFGQPQHF,TGTGCCAGCAGTTTAATTTTCGGTCAGCCCCAGCATTTT
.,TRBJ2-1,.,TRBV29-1,CSVEDLGGASYNEQFF,TGCAGCGTTGAAGATCTTGGAGGGGCTTCCTACAATGAGCAGTTCTTC
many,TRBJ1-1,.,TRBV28,CASSLFGGLNTEAFF,TGTGCCAGCAGTTTATTCGGGGGGCTAAACACTGAAGCTTTCTTT
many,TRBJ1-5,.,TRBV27,CASSLSVNQPQHF,TGTGCCAGCAGTTTATCCGTTAATCAGCCCCAGCATTTT
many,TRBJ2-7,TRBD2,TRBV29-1,CSVRFAGGYEQYF,TGCAGCGTTCGTTTCGCGGGAGGTTACGAGCAGTACTTC
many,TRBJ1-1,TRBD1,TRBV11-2,CASEDSGTGNTEAFF,TGTGCCTCCGAAGACTCCGGGACAGGGAACACTGAAGCTTTCTTT
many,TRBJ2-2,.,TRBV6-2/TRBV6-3,CASRRGGWNTGELFF,TGTGCCAGCCGAAGGGGGGGGTGGAACACCGGGGAGCTGTTTTTT
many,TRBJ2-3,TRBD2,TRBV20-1,CSARARGRDHTQYF,TGCAGTGCTAGAGCCCGCGGGAGGGATCATACGCAGTATTTT
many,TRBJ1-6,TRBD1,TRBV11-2,CASSLEGGAHSPLHF,TGTGCCAGCAGCTTAGAAGGGGGCGCGCATTCACCCCTCCACTTT
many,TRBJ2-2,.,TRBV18,CASSQTDRYTGELFF,TGTGCCAGCTCACAAACCGACCGTTACACCGGGGAGCTGTTTTTT
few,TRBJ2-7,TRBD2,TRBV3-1,CASSRYGAGALTSSYEQYF,TGTGCCAGCAGCCGGTACGGGGCGGGAGCGCTAACTAGCTCCTACGAGCAGTACTTC
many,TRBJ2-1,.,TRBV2,CASRQDIRSYNEQFF,TGTGCCAGCAGACAAGACATTCGCTCCTACAATGAGCAGTTCTTC
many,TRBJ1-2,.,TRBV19,CASRWTANYGYTF,TGTGCCAGTAGGTGGACAGCCAACTATGGCTACACCTTC
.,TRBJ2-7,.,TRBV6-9,CASSSQGFPSEQYF,TGTGCCAGCAGTTCACAGGGATTTCCCTCCGAGCAGTACTTC
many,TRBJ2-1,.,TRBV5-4,CASSLSRAHDEQFF,TGTGCCAGCAGCTTATCTAGAGCCCACGATGAGCAGTTCTTC
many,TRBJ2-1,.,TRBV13,CASSLTGPYDNEQFF,TGTGCCAGCAGCTTAACGGGACCCTACGACAATGAGCAGTTCTTC
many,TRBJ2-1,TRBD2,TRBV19,CASTALGSGSSNEQFF,TGTGCCAGTACCGCGCTGGGTAGCGGGTCCAGCAATGAGCAGTTCTTC
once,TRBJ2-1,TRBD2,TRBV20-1,CSAKLSGDRGEQFF,TGCAGTGCCAAACTCAGCGGGGATCGGGGTGAGCAGTTCTTC
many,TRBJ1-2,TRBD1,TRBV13,CASSLGTGGDGYTF,TGTGCCAGCAGCTTAGGGACAGGGGGCGATGGCTACACCTTC
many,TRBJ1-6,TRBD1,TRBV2,CASSLRGFNSPLHF,TGTGCCAGCAGTCTCAGGGGGTTCAATTCACCCCTCCACTTT
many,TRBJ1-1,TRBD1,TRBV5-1,CASSWGQGNTEAFF,TGCGCCAGCAGCTGGGGACAGGGGAACACTGAAGCTTTCTTT
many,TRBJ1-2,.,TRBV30,CAWSLYSGGYTF,TGTGCCTGGAGCCTCTATTCCGGTGGCTACACCTTC